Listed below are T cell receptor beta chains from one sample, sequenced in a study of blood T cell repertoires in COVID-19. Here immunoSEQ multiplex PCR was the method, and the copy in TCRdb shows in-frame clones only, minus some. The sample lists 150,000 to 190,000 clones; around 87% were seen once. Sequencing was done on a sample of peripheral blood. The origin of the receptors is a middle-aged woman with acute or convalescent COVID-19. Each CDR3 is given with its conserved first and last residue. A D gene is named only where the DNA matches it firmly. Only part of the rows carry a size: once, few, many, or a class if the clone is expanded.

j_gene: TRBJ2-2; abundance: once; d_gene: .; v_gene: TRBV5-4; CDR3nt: TGTGCCAGCAGCTTGGTCGGCAGGGTCACCGGGGAGCTGTTTTTT; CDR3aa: CASSLVGRVTGELFF
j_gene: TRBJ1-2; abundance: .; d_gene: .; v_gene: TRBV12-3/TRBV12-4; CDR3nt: TGTGCCAGCAGGACCCGGGTTGGAGGTGGCTACACCTTC; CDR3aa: CASRTRVGGGYTF
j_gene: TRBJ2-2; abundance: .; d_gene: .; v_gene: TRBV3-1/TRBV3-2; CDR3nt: TGTGCCAGCAGCCAAGTACCCAGCGGGCGGGGCACCGGGGAGCTGTTTTTT; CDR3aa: CASSQVPSGRGTGELFF
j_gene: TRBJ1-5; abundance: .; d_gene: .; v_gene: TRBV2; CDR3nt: TGTGCCAGCAAAGGGGTGAATCAGCCCCAGCATTTT; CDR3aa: CASKGVNQPQHF
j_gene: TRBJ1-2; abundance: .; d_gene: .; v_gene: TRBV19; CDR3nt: TGTGCCAGTAGTATAGGTCGACGGAGTAACTATGGCTACACCTTC; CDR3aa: CASSIGRRSNYGYTF
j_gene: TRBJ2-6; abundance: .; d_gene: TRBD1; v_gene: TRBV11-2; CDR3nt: TGTGCCAGCAGCCGACAGGGGGCAGGTGGGGCCAACGTCCTGACTTTC; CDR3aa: CASSRQGAGGANVLTF
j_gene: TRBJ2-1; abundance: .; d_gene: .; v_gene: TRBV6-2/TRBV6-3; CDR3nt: TGTGCCAGCAGTTCCCGCCGCGGATTAGGCAATGAGCAGTTCTTC; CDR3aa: CASSSRRGLGNEQFF
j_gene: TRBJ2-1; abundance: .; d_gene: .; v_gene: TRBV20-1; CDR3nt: TGCAGTGCCGAACTAGAAAATGAGCAGTTCTTC; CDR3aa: CSAELENEQFF
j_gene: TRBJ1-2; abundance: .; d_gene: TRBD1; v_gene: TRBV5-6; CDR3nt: TGTGCCAGCAGTAAGCGAGACAGGGCCCCCTCCTATGGCTACACCTTC; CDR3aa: CASSKRDRAPSYGYTF
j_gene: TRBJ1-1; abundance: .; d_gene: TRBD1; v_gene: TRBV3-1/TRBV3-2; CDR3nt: TGTGCCAGCAGCCCAGGGACAGGGGGTCGTCTGAACACTGAAGCTTTCTTT; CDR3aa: CASSPGTGGRLNTEAFF
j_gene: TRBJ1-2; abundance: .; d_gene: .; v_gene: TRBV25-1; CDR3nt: TGTGCCAGCAGTGCCTACGGAGTACCAAACTATGGCTACACCTTC; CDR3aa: CASSAYGVPNYGYTF
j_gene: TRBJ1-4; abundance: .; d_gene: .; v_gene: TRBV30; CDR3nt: TGTGCCTGGAGTTTTACCGAAGACCTGCGACAGACCTTTAATGAAAAACTGTTTTTT; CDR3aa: CAWSFTEDLRQTFNEKLFF
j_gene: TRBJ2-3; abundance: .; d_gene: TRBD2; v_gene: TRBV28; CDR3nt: TGTGCCAGCAGTTTAGGAGGACTAGCGATCACAGATACGCAGTATTTT; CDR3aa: CASSLGGLAITDTQYF
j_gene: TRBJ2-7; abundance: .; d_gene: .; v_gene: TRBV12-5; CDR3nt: TGTGCTAGTGGTTTGGTACAGGGTGCCTACGAGCAGTACTTC; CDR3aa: CASGLVQGAYEQYF
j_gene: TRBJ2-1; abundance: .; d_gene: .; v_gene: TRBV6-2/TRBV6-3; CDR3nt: TGTGCCAGCAGTGTGCCGATGGGCCTTTCTGCGCACGAGCAGTTCTTC; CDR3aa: CASSVPMGLSAHEQFF
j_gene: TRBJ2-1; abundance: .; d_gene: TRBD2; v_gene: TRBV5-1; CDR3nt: TGCGCCAGCAGCTTCCACAGAGGGACTAGCAATGAGCAGTTCTTC; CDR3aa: CASSFHRGTSNEQFF
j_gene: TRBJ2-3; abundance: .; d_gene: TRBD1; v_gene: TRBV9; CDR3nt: TGTGCCAGCAGCCCCCGGACAGGGGGAATTGATACGCAGTATTTT; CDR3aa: CASSPRTGGIDTQYF
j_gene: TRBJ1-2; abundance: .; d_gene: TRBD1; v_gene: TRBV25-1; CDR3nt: TGTGCCAGCAGTGATACGGGACAGGGACGCTATGGCTACACCTTC; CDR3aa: CASSDTGQGRYGYTF
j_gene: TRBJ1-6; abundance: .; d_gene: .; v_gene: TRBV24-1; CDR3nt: TGTGCCACCAGTGATTCACGGGGTTCACCCCTCCACTTT; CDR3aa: CATSDSRGSPLHF
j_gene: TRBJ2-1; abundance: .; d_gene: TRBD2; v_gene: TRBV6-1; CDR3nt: TGTGCCAGCAGTGATTCGACTAGCGGGGTAACATCCAGGAATGAGCAGTTCTTC; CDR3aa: CASSDSTSGVTSRNEQFF
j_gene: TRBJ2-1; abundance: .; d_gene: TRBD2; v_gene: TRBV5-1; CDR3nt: TGCGCCAGCAGCGAACGGGGACTAGAGGCCAATGAGCAGTTCTTC; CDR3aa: CASSERGLEANEQFF
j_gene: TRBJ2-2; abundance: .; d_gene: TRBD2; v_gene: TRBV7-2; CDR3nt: TGTGCCAGCAGCTTAACTAGCGGGGGGACCGGGGAGCTGTTTTTT; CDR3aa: CASSLTSGGTGELFF
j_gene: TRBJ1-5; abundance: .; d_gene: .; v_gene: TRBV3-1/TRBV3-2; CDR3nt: TGTGCCAGCAGCCAAGATACGGGGGAAGGCAATCAGCCCCAGCATTTT; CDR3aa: CASSQDTGEGNQPQHF
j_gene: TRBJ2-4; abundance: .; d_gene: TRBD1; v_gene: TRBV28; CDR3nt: TGTGCCAGCAGTGTACTCAGGGACAGCGGCCGATTAGCCAAAAACATTCAGTACTTC; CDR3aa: CASSVLRDSGRLAKNIQYF
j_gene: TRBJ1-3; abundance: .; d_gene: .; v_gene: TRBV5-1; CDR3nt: TGCGCCAGCAGCTTGGCCGGTGACACCTCTGGAAACACCATATATTTT; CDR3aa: CASSLAGDTSGNTIYF
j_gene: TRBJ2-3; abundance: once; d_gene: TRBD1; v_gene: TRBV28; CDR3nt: TGTGCCAGCAGCCGAGGACAGGCTAGCACAGATACGCAGTATTTT; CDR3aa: CASSRGQASTDTQYF
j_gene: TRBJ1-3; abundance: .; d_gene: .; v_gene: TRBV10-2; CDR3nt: TGCGCCAGCTTCGTCGATGGCGGGAACACCATATATTTT; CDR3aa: CASFVDGGNTIYF
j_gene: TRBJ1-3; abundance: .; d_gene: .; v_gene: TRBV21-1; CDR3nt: TGTGCCAGCAGCAAGAAGGGGCTAACTGGAAACACCATATATTTT; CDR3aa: CASSKKGLTGNTIYF
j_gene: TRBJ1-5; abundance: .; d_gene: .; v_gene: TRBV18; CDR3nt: TGTGCCAGCTCACCATATAATCAGCCCCAGCATTTT; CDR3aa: CASSPYNQPQHF
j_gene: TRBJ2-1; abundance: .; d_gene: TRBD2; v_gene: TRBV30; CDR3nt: TGTGCCTGGAGTGTTCTTAGCGGGGGGGCCTACAATGAGCAGTTCTTC; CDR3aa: CAWSVLSGGAYNEQFF
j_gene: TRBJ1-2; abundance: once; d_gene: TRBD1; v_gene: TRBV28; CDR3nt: TGTGCCAGCAGTTTACCGGGACAGCTTTATGGCTACACCTTC; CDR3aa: CASSLPGQLYGYTF
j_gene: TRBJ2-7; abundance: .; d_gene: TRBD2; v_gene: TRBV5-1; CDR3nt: TGCGCCAGCAGCCCCCTCGAGGTCGGGGGGGACGAGCAGTACTTC; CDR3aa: CASSPLEVGGDEQYF
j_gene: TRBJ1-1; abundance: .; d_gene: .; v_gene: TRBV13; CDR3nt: TGTGCCAGCAGCCTCGGCGGGGGGTACACTGAAGCTTTCTTT; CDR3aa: CASSLGGGYTEAFF
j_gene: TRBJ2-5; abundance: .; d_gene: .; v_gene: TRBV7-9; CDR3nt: TGTGCCAGCAGAAAAGACGCGGGACAGCAAGAGACCCAGTACTTC; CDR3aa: CASRKDAGQQETQYF
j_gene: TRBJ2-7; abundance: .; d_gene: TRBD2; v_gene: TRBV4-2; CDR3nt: TGTGCCAGCAGCCAAGTTCTAGCGGGGGGGGGCGCCTACGAGCAGTACTTC; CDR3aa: CASSQVLAGGGAYEQYF
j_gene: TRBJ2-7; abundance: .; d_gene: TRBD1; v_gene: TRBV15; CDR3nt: TGTGCCACCAGCAGCGACAGGGGTCCCTCGTACACCTACGAGCAGTACTTC; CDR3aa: CATSSDRGPSYTYEQYF
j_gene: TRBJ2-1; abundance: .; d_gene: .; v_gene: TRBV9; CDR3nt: TGTGCCAGCAGCGGTAGCGAGACGCAGTTCTTC; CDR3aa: CASSGSETQFF
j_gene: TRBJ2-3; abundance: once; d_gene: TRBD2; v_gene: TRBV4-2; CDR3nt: TGTGCCAGCAGCCATCCTAGCGGGGACTATAGAGATACGCAGTATTTT; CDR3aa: CASSHPSGDYRDTQYF
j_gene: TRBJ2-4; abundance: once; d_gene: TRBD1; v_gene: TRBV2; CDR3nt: TGTGCCAGCGGGCCGGGACAGGGTTTGGACATTCAGTACTTC; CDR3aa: CASGPGQGLDIQYF
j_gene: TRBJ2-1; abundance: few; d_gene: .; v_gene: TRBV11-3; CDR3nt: TGTGCCAGCAGCCCGAGAACCTCCCTTCCCTACAATGAGCAGTTCTTC; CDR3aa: CASSPRTSLPYNEQFF
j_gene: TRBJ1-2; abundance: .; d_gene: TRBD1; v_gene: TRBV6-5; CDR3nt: TGTGCCAGCAGTTACGAGTGGACAGGGTCTGGCTACACCTTC; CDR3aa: CASSYEWTGSGYTF
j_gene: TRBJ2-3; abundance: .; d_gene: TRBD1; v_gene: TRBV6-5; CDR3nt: TGTGCCAGCAGTTCCCGGGACAGGGACACAGATACGCAGTATTTT; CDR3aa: CASSSRDRDTDTQYF
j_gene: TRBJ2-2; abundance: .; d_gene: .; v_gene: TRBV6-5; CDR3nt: TGTGCCAGCATAAGAGGGGGGAACACCGGGGAGCTGTTTTTT; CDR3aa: CASIRGGNTGELFF
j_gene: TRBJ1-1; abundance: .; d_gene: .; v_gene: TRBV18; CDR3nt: TGTGCCAGCTCACCACAGAGATCGGTTGAAGCTTTCTTT; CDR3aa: CASSPQRSVEAFF
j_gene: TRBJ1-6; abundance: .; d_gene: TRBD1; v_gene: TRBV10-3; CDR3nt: TGTGCCATAACTAGGGACAGGGCTTCACCCCTCCACTTT; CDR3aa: CAITRDRASPLHF
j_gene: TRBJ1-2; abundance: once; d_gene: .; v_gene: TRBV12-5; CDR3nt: TGTGCTAGTGGTTTAACAGGGTTTTGGGGCTACACCTTC; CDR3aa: CASGLTGFWGYTF
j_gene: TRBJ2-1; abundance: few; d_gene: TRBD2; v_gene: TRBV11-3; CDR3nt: TGTGCCAGCAGCTTAGTATCTAGCGGGAGGGGCGCCTACAATGAGCAGTTCTTC; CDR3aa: CASSLVSSGRGAYNEQFF
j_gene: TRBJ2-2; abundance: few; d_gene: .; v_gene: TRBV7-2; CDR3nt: TGTGCCAGCAGCTTACTCGGACTCACCGGGGAGCTGTTTTTT; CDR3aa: CASSLLGLTGELFF
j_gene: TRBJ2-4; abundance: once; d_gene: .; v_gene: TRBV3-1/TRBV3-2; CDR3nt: TGTGCCAGCAGCCAAGATACCCGGGGTCGTCTAGCCAAAAACATTCAGTACTTC; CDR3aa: CASSQDTRGRLAKNIQYF
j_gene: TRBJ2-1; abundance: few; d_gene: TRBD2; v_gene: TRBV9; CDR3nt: TGTGCCAGTGGAGCGGGAATAAATGAGCAGTTCTTC; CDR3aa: CASGAGINEQFF
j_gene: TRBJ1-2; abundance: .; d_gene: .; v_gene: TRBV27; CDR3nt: TGTGCCAGCAGTCCGACAGGCGCCTATGGCTACACCTTC; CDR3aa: CASSPTGAYGYTF
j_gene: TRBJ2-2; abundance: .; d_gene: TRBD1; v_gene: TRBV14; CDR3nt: TGTGCCAGCAGCCGACGACAGGGATCGAGCGGGGAGCTGTTTTTT; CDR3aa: CASSRRQGSSGELFF